This T cell receptor (beta chain) was observed in a study of response to subunit inactivated influenza vaccine. Trimming took 7 bases from V and 2 from J, leaving 9 bases between them. The CDR3 is 13 residues long. Germline-derived CDR1 and CDR2 are MNHNY and SVGAGI (reference sequence). MiXCR, applied by TCRdb to the RT-PCR reads, yields one record per CDR3 protein. Of some 500,000 distinct CDR3 sequences listed, 10% to 15% are singletons. This clonotype was observed a few times. This TCR was recovered from a man in his fifties who received an inactivated influenza vaccine. The sequencing used PBMCs from blood, collected roughly 48 days after vaccination. This sequence joins TRBV6-6 and TRBJ2-1; possible D gene TRBD2, 5 bases. The CDR3 sequence: CASTLGAYNEQFF. The CDR3 DNA sequence: TGTGCCAGCACCCTGGGAGCCTACAATGAGCAGTTCTTC.